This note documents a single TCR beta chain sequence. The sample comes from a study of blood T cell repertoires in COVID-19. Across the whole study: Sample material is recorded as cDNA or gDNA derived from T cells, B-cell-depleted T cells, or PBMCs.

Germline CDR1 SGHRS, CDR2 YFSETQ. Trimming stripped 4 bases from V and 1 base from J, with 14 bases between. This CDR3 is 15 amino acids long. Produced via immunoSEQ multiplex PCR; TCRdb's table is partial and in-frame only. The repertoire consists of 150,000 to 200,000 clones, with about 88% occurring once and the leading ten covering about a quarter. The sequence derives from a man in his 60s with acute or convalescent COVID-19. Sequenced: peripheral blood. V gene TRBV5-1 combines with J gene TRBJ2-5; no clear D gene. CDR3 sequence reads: CASSPLGATQETQYF. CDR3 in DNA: TGCGCCAGCAGCCCCTTGGGCGCGACCCAAGAGACCCAGTACTTC.